Listed below are T cell receptor beta chains from one sample, sequenced in a study of blood T cell repertoires in COVID-19. Produced via immunoSEQ multiplex PCR; TCRdb's table is partial and in-frame only. The table records a few hundred thousand clones, around 87% of them present only once. The specimen sequenced was PBMCs or T cells enriched from blood (not recorded which). The source is a young woman with acute COVID-19. Both conserved end residues are part of each CDR3. Fields, in order: D gene, clone size, V gene, J gene, CDR3 protein, CDR3 DNA. The D gene is left open where the match is weak. Clone sizes are given selectively: once, few, many, or a class where the clone is expanded.

TRBD2	-	TRBV4-1	TRBJ2-2	CASSPGGLAGYTGELFF	TGCGCCAGCAGCCCCGGCGGCCTAGCGGGATACACCGGGGAGCTGTTTTTT
TRBD2	-	TRBV20-1	TRBJ2-3	CSAAGEGTQYF	TGCAGTGCAGCGGGAGAGGGTACGCAGTATTTT
TRBD1	-	TRBV9	TRBJ1-1	CASRGGETEAFF	TGTGCCAGCAGAGGGGGCGAAACTGAAGCTTTCTTT
TRBD1	-	TRBV7-9	TRBJ1-1	CASSRQGDTEAFF	TGTGCCAGCAGCCGACAGGGGGACACTGAAGCTTTCTTT
-	-	TRBV6-1	TRBJ1-1	CASSEQAGTEAFF	TGTGCCAGCAGTGAACAGGCGGGCACTGAAGCTTTCTTT
TRBD2	-	TRBV19	TRBJ2-3	CASSIAGGTDTQYF	TGTGCCAGTAGTATAGCGGGGGGGACAGATACGCAGTATTTT
-	-	TRBV28	TRBJ2-7	CASSLNWRSEQYF	TGTGCCAGCAGTTTAAACTGGCGGAGCGAGCAGTACTTC
TRBD1	-	TRBV19	TRBJ2-3	CASSIYGQGVTDTQYF	TGTGCCAGTAGTATATATGGTCAGGGGGTCACAGATACGCAGTATTTT
-	-	TRBV6-2/TRBV6-3	TRBJ2-4	CASSYSQGSAYLSVQYF	TGTGCCAGCAGTTACTCCCAGGGCAGCGCTTACCTTTCAGTTCAGTACTTC
-	-	TRBV7-9	TRBJ1-1	CASSREGSEAFF	TGTGCCAGCAGCCGGGAGGGATCTGAAGCTTTCTTT
-	-	TRBV29-1	TRBJ2-3	CSVESGSPTDTQYF	TGCAGCGTTGAAAGTGGGAGCCCCACAGATACGCAGTATTTT
-	-	TRBV19	TRBJ1-2	CASSPLTGNNYGYTF	TGTGCCAGTAGCCCATTGACGGGGAATAACTATGGCTACACCTTC
-	once	TRBV2	TRBJ2-7	CASSLELGAYEQYF	TGTGCCAGCAGTCTAGAACTGGGTGCCTACGAGCAGTACTTC
-	-	TRBV29-1	TRBJ1-1	CSVGRETFF	TGCAGCGTTGGGAGGGAAACTTTCTTT
-	-	TRBV28	TRBJ1-5	CASSFSGQPQHF	TGTGCCAGCAGCTTTTCGGGTCAGCCCCAGCATTTT
-	-	TRBV7-8	TRBJ2-1	CASSPGPGISWREQFF	TGTGCCAGCAGCCCGGGCCCGGGGATTAGTTGGCGTGAGCAGTTCTTC
-	-	TRBV30	TRBJ1-1	CACSQGVDTEAFF	TGTGCCTGTTCACAGGGCGTGGACACTGAAGCTTTCTTT
-	-	TRBV12-2	TRBJ2-7	CASRFGQGSSYEQYF	-
TRBD1	once	TRBV28	TRBJ1-5	CASGIGGQYQPQHF	TGTGCCAGCGGGATTGGGGGACAGTATCAGCCCCAGCATTTT
-	-	TRBV6-5	TRBJ2-5	CASSYPSRSQGETQYF	TGTGCCAGCAGTTACCCCTCTCGGAGCCAGGGGGAGACCCAGTACTTC
-	-	TRBV18	TRBJ1-2	CASSPRQKPNYGYTF	TGTGCCAGCTCACCACGACAGAAACCTAACTATGGCTACACCTTC
-	-	TRBV5-1	TRBJ1-2	CASTTGGESYYGYTF	TGCGCCAGCACCACTGGGGGGGAAAGCTACTATGGCTACACCTTC
TRBD2	-	TRBV19	TRBJ2-3	CASSRREGADTQYF	TGTGCCAGTAGTCGGCGGGAGGGGGCAGATACGCAGTATTTT
-	-	TRBV28	TRBJ2-7	CASTLGASSYEQYF	TGTGCCAGCACCCTAGGGGCTTCCTCCTACGAGCAGTACTTC
-	-	TRBV29-1	TRBJ2-1	CSVRLGWELSNEQFF	TGCAGCGTTCGACTAGGTTGGGAATTATCCAATGAGCAGTTCTTC
TRBD1	-	TRBV18	TRBJ1-3	CASLPGQGEEAKYF	TGTGCCAGCTTGCCGGGACAGGGTGAAGAAGCCAAATATTTT
TRBD1	-	TRBV7-2	TRBJ1-5	CASSLRKSTGGNQPQHF	TGTGCCAGCAGCTTAAGGAAATCGACAGGGGGCAATCAGCCCCAGCATTTT
-	-	TRBV28	TRBJ1-1	CASSSQGWDTEAFF	TGTGCCAGCAGCTCACAGGGTTGGGACACTGAAGCTTTCTTT
-	once	TRBV3-1/TRBV3-2	TRBJ2-3	CASSHRPGRDTQYF	TGTGCCAGCAGCCATCGTCCAGGGCGAGATACGCAGTATTTT